The 30 T cell receptor beta chains listed next were all sequenced from one sample in a study of T cell responses to AZD1222 COVID-19 vaccine. Using immunoSEQ multiplex PCR, the repertoire was profiled, and TCRdb retains in-frame clones only, with some absent. This sample carries some 140,000 clones, 90% of them seen once, and the ten largest clones take approximately 20%. The sample in question was peripheral blood, obtained on day 0 of AZD1222 vaccination. The receptors shown here come from an adult in good health.

CDR3 bases: TGTGCCAGCAGCCCCGTTGGGTGGGACACTGAAGCTTTCTTT. Its protein is CASSPVGWDTEAFF. The V gene is TRBV11-2, the J gene TRBJ1-1; no clear D. Germline V lookup: CDR1 SGHAT, CDR2 FQNNGV. This CDR3 spans 14 amino acids. The V end lost 5 bases, the J end lost 3 bases, and 13 bases lay between the germline ends. Full variable domain (outside the CDR3, taken from reference TRBV11-2 and TRBJ1-1): EAGVAQSPRYKIIEKRQSVAFWCNPISGHATLYWYQQILGQGPKLLIQFQNNGVVDDSQLPKDRFSAERLKGVDSTLKIQPAKLEDSAVYLCASSPVGWDTEAFFGQGTRLTVV.

The gene calls are TRBV5-8 and TRBJ1-4; D perhaps matches TRBD1 (6 bases). Deletions cut 2 bases from V and 5 bases from J, with 13 bases between. Germline CDR1 SGHTS, CDR2 YDEGEE. CDR3 length: 15 residues. The CDR3 reads CASSLSNRANEKLFF. CDR3 sequence (DNA): TGTGCCAGCAGCTTATCGAACAGGGCGAATGAAAAACTGTTTTTT.

This chain uses TRBV18 with TRBJ1-2; D remains unclear. V was clipped by 0 bases and J by 8 bases, with 7 bases between them. CDR1 is KGHSH, CDR2 LQKENI, per germline. This CDR3 has 12 amino acids. The CDR3 region has the DNA TGTGCCAGCTCACCACCGCAGAACGGCTACACCTTC. Protein product: CASSPPQNGYTF.

The chain recombines TRBV5-1 with TRBJ2-3; 11 nucleotides line up with TRBD1. V lost 3 bases, J lost 3 bases, and 9 bases stayed unmatched. The CDR3 sequence is 17 residues long. Looked up from germline, CDR1 is SGHRS and CDR2 is YFSETQ. CDR3 in amino acids: CASSSGTGGVFTDTQYF. CDR3 DNA: TGCGCCAGCAGCTCGGGGACAGGGGGTGTTTTTACAGATACGCAGTATTTT. Filled out from reference TRBV5-1 and TRBJ2-3, the complete variable domain reads KAGVTQTPRYLIKTRGQQVTLSCSPISGHRSVSWYQQTPGQGLQFLFEYFSETQRNKGNFPGRFSGRQFSNSRSEMNVSTLELGDSALYLCASSSGTGGVFTDTQYFGPGTRLTVL.

The V and J genes are TRBV7-8 and TRBJ1-4; no firm D call. The germline V and J ends were trimmed by 8 bases and 6 bases, with 13 bases remaining between them. CDR3 size: 13 residues. Germline V lookup: CDR1 SGHVS, CDR2 FQNEAQ. The CDR3 here is CASQRTEYEKLFF. Here the CDR3 DNA reads TGTGCCAGCCAGCGAACGGAATATGAAAAACTGTTTTTT.

The rearrangement joins TRBV30 to TRBJ2-3; D is ambiguous. Per the germline V gene, CDR1 is GTSNPN and CDR2 is SVGIG (reference sequence). This CDR3 is 12 amino acids long. The ends were cut back, 1 base at V and 6 bases at J, with 8 bases in the middle. CDR3 in DNA: TGTGCCTGGAGTGGGGGTGGGGATACGCAGTATTTT. Translated: CAWSGGGDTQYF.

The gene calls are TRBV7-9 and TRBJ2-7; TRBD1 might be the D (6 bases). Germline V gene sequence: CDR1 SEHNR, CDR2 FQNEAQ (reference sequence). V dropped 1 base and J dropped 4 bases, with 14 bases sitting between them. The CDR3 consists of 15 residues. The chain's CDR3 is CASSLVGGSGYEQYF. The DNA of the CDR3 is TGTGCCAGCAGCTTAGTAGGGGGATCGGGGTACGAGCAGTACTTC.

The J gene is TRBJ1-4, the V gene TRBV5-1; tentatively, D is TRBD1 (6 bases). Germline values: CDR1 SGHRS, CDR2 YFSETQ. Trimming cost V 4 bases and J 4 bases, with 11 bases left between them. The CDR3 extends over 14 amino acids. The CDR3 DNA reads as TGCGCCAGCAGCAGGGACAAACATAATGAAAAACTGTTTTTT. It encodes CASSRDKHNEKLFF. Looking up the rest from reference TRBV5-1 and TRBJ1-4 gives the full variable domain: KAGVTQTPRYLIKTRGQQVTLSCSPISGHRSVSWYQQTPGQGLQFLFEYFSETQRNKGNFPGRFSGRQFSNSRSEMNVSTLELGDSALYLCASSRDKHNEKLFFGSGTQLSVL.

The chain uses TRBV28 and TRBJ2-2, with 9 bases lining up with TRBD2. V shed 7 bases, J shed 6 bases, and the junction held 12 bases outside the gene matches. This CDR3 is built from 16 residues. Germline V gene lookup returns CDR1 MDHEN and CDR2 SYDVKM. DNA of the CDR3: TGTGCCAGCACCCCGTTAGCGGGAGACCCCGCCGGGGAGCTGTTTTTT. Translation: CASTPLAGDPAGELFF.

The chain combines TRBV11-3 with TRBJ2-4, with D perhaps matching TRBD2 (5 bases). This CDR3 contains 15 residues. The germline V and J ends were trimmed by 2 bases and 0 bases, with 8 bases remaining between them. The germline CDR1 and CDR2 sequences are SGHNT and YENEEA. CDR3 sequence reads: CASSLSGVAKNIQYF. CDR3 sequence (DNA): TGTGCCAGCAGCTTATCCGGGGTAGCCAAAAACATTCAGTACTTC.

This chain links TRBV6-5 with TRBJ1-6, with 11 positions matching TRBD1. Germline trimming cut 4 bases from V and 10 bases from J; bases unmatched to any gene: 9. There are 16 residues in the CDR3. CDR1 and CDR2 from the germline V gene are MNHEY and SVGAGI. The CDR3 DNA reads as TGTGCCAGCAGTTTACGGACAGGGGGCGCGAGGTCACCCCTCCACTTT. As protein: CASSLRTGGARSPLHF.

This clone showed up just once. The chain carries TRBV27 and TRBJ1-5; a weak D match, TRBD1 (6 bases). The CDR3 is 14 residues long. Per germline, CDR1 MNHEY and CDR2 SMNVEV (reference sequence). V was shortened by 6 bases and J by 3 bases, with 12 bases between the two germline ends. The CDR3 coding sequence is TGTGCCAGCAGCCGGGAGGGGGTCAATCAGCCCCAGCATTTT. Its translation is CASSREGVNQPQHF.

V is TRBV7-6 and J is TRBJ2-1, with 12 bases that match TRBD2. Germline trimming cut 5 bases from V and 5 bases from J; bases unmatched to any gene: 4. Germline values: CDR1 SGHVS, CDR2 FNYEAQ. The length of the CDR3 is 15 residues. The CDR3 loop is CASSKGLAGNNEQFF. The CDR3 coding sequence is TGTGCCAGCAGCAAAGGACTAGCGGGAAACAATGAGCAGTTCTTC.

This sequence joins TRBV15 and TRBJ1-2, with TRBD1 matching over 9 bases. The CDR3 loop spans 14 amino acids. Germline trimming cut 4 bases from V and 8 bases from J; bases unmatched to any gene: 8. Per germline, CDR1 LNHNV and CDR2 YYDKDF (reference sequence). CDR3 in amino acids: CATSITGGSRGYTF. For the CDR3, the DNA is TGTGCCACCAGCATAACAGGGGGCTCGCGGGGCTACACCTTC.

The chain carries TRBV3-1 (or the pseudogene TRBV3-2) and TRBJ2-3; no firm D call. The CDR3 contains 12 residues. The V gene lost 8 bases and the J gene lost 7 bases, with 13 bases spanning the gap. Germline-derived CDR1 and CDR2 are LGHDT and YNNKEL (reference sequence). CDR3 sequence: CASGPVGNTQYF. CDR3 in DNA: TGTGCCAGCGGCCCCGTGGGGAATACGCAGTATTTT.

The rearrangement links TRBV5-4 to TRBJ1-6; TRBD1 is a possible D gene (5 bases). CDR3 size: 16 residues. V lost 4 bases to trimming and J lost 6 bases, with 17 bases between them. The germline V gene encodes CDR1 SGHNT and CDR2 YYREEE (reference sequence). In DNA form, the CDR3 reads TGTGCCAGCAGCAGGATTGGGCAGGGTCGTAATTCACCCCTCCACTTT. Its translation: CASSRIGQGRNSPLHF.

This clone was observed once. This rearrangement joins TRBV27 to TRBJ1-5; D may be TRBD1 (5 bases). V dropped 2 bases and J dropped 4 bases, with 15 bases sitting between them. This CDR3 comprises 16 residues. In germline, CDR1 is MNHEY, CDR2 SMNVEV (reference sequence). DNA for the CDR3: TGTGCCAGCAGTTTAGTATTCGGACAAGGGAATCAGCCCCAGCATTTT. It encodes CASSLVFGQGNQPQHF.

This chain joins TRBV27 and TRBJ2-2; 10 bases fit TRBD2. J was trimmed by 5 bases and V by 9 bases; bases with no gene match: 12. Germline-derived CDR1 and CDR2 are MNHEY and SMNVEV (reference sequence). CDR3 length: 16 residues. This CDR3 reads CARPGRAGGPTGELFF. In DNA, the CDR3 is TGTGCCAGGCCGGGCCGAGCGGGAGGGCCGACCGGGGAGCTGTTTTTT.

The chain has TRBV19 and TRBJ2-7, with 7 positions matching TRBD1. The CDR3 runs 13 residues. CDR1 is LNHDA, CDR2 SQIVND, per germline (reference sequence). The J segment lost 6 bases and the V segment lost 4 bases, leaving 6 bases of the junction unmatched. In nucleotides, the CDR3 is TGTGCCAGTAGTACAGGGGACAGACCCGAGCAGTACTTC. This encodes CASSTGDRPEQYF.

V and J are TRBV7-8 and TRBJ1-2; 8 nucleotides line up with TRBD1. V shed 0 bases, J shed 4 bases, and the junction held 4 bases outside the gene matches. The CDR3 loop spans 15 amino acids. Germline CDR1 is SGHVS and CDR2 is FQNEAQ. The CDR3 sequence is CASSLAQGATYGYTF. The CDR3, as DNA: TGTGCCAGCAGCTTAGCCCAGGGGGCGACCTATGGCTACACCTTC.

The chain has TRBV11-2 and TRBJ1-4, with no clear D. Germline V CDR1 and CDR2: SGHAT, FQNNGV. V was clipped by 0 bases and J by 4 bases, with 18 bases between them. The CDR3 consists of 18 residues. The CDR3: CASSLDSLGRAFNEKLFF. The CDR3 DNA reads TGTGCCAGCAGCTTAGATTCACTAGGGAGAGCCTTTAATGAAAAACTGTTTTTT. Drawing the rest from reference TRBV11-2 and TRBJ1-4, the complete variable domain is EAGVAQSPRYKIIEKRQSVAFWCNPISGHATLYWYQQILGQGPKLLIQFQNNGVVDDSQLPKDRFSAERLKGVDSTLKIQPAKLEDSAVYLCASSLDSLGRAFNEKLFFGSGTQLSVL.

V is TRBV29-1 and J is TRBJ1-3, with D perhaps TRBD1 (6 bases). There are 13 residues in the CDR3. Trimming left V 4 bases short and J 2 bases short, with 9 bases between. Germline V gives CDR1 SQVTM, CDR2 ANQGSEA. The CDR3 spells CSVGSGAGNTIYF. CDR3 DNA sequence: TGCAGCGTTGGATCAGGGGCTGGAAACACCATATATTTT.

The chain links TRBV6-5 to TRBJ2-5; the match to TRBD2 covers 10 bases. The CDR3 contains 15 residues. Germline-derived CDR1 and CDR2 are MNHEY and SVGAGI. The junction had 11 bases not matched to a gene; V was cut back by 6 bases and J by 7 bases. CDR3: CASSMQLAGYGTQYF. CDR3 coding DNA: TGTGCCAGCAGCATGCAACTAGCGGGATATGGGACCCAGTACTTC.

The chain is built from TRBV15 and TRBJ2-7; D possibly uses TRBD1 or TRBD2 (5 bases each). CDR3 length: 14 amino acids. With 0 bases removed from V and 6 bases from J, the gap between germline ends came to 12 bases. The V gene's germline CDR1 is LNHNV and CDR2 YYDKDF (reference sequence). The CDR3: CATSREWDPGEQYF. CDR3 nucleotide sequence: TGTGCCACCAGCAGAGAATGGGACCCGGGCGAGCAGTACTTC.

V is TRBV18 and J is TRBJ2-1; 9 bases map to TRBD1. V trimming: 5 bases; J trimming: 7 bases; junction bases outside the gene matches: 6. The CDR3 spans 14 residues. Looked up from germline, CDR1 is KGHSH and CDR2 is LQKENI. CDR3 region: CASSTGTGNNEQFF. DNA of the CDR3: TGTGCCAGCTCAACCGGGACAGGGAATAATGAGCAGTTCTTC.

J is TRBJ1-1 and V is TRBV2; D not resolved. The CDR3 sequence is 12 residues long. Trimming shortened V by 5 bases and J by 2 bases, and 6 bases separated the two germline ends. CDR1 and CDR2 (germline): SNHLY, FYNNEI. For the CDR3, the DNA is TGTGCCAGCAGTCAATTAAACACTGAAGCTTTCTTT. Translated, it gives CASSQLNTEAFF.

On this clone: Germline and junction disagree at one end, which may indicate a read error. In the same sample, other DNA sequences code for this CDR3. CDR3 residues: CASSLGTSSNNEQFF. CDR3 DNA sequence: TGCGCCAGCAGCTTGGGGACTAGCTCCAACAATGAGCAGTTCTTC. This rearrangement joins TRBV5-1 to TRBJ2-1; 8 bases map to TRBD2. This CDR3 is 15 amino acids long. Per germline, CDR1 SGHRS and CDR2 YFSETQ.

The chain links TRBV3-1 (or the pseudogene TRBV3-2) to TRBJ1-2; D is perhaps TRBD1 (5 bases). Germline V lookup: CDR1 LGHDT, CDR2 YNNKEL (reference sequence). The CDR3 contains 16 residues. Trimming removed 0 bases at V and 2 bases at J, with 13 bases between. The CDR3 region is CASSQEMRDCNYGYTF. The CDR3 DNA reads TGTGCCAGCAGCCAAGAGATGAGGGACTGCAACTATGGCTACACCTTC.

The chain combines TRBV3-1 (or the pseudogene TRBV3-2) with TRBJ1-2; D unclear. From germline, CDR1 is LGHDT and CDR2 YNNKEL (reference sequence). The CDR3 totals 11 residues. Trimming removed 5 bases at V and 3 bases at J, with 4 bases between. In DNA, the CDR3 is TGTGCCAGCAGCAGCTACTATGGCTACACCTTC. The encoded protein is CASSSYYGYTF.

This chain connects TRBV5-1 to TRBJ1-1, with 8 bases aligning to TRBD1. The CDR3 runs 14 residues. The V gene end was trimmed by 6 bases and the J gene end by 1 base; junction bases not matched to a gene: 5. Germline CDR1 reads SGHRS; CDR2 reads YFSETQ. The CDR3 here is CASKNQGANTEAFF. DNA of the CDR3: TGCGCCAGCAAGAATCAGGGGGCGAACACTGAAGCTTTCTTT.